This TCR beta chain was captured by sequencing in a study of T cell changes during pregnancy in multiple sclerosis. TCRdb keeps only in-frame clones here, not all; method: immunoSEQ multiplex PCR. The sample includes almost 20,000 clones, about nine tenths of them seen just once. J lost 5 bases, V lost 0 bases, and 6 bases had no gene match. CDR1 is SGDLS and CDR2 is YYNGEE in the germline V gene. The CDR3 has 15 residues. This TCR came from a female donor in good health, enrolled as a control in a pregnancy study. Material: CD8+ T cells from peripheral blood mononuclear cells, obtained after pregnancy. The chain joins TRBV9 to TRBJ1-1, with 8 bases fitting TRBD1. The CDR3 loop is CASSVELQGATEAFF. In DNA, the CDR3 is TGTGCCAGCAGCGTAGAACTCCAGGGGGCGACTGAAGCTTTCTTT.